These 8 T cell receptor beta chains originate from one sample sequenced in a study of blood T cell repertoires in COVID-19. Produced via immunoSEQ multiplex PCR; TCRdb's table is partial and in-frame only. This sample has about 190,000 clones; about three quarters occur once, and the top ten carry roughly 2.8%. Sequenced sample: peripheral blood. The source is a woman of 80 years or more with active or convalescent COVID-19.

The CDR3 loop is CASSGSGFFGYTF. In nucleotides, the CDR3 is TGTGCCAGTAGCGGCTCGGGATTTTTTGGCTACACCTTC. This sequence joins TRBV19 and TRBJ1-2; D uncertain. Trimming shortened V by 6 bases and J by 7 bases, and 15 bases separated the two germline ends. Germline loops: CDR1 LNHDA, CDR2 SQIVND (reference sequence). This CDR3 region has 13 residues.

The chain is built from TRBV2 and TRBJ1-2, with D tentatively TRBD1 (5 bases). CDR1 is SNHLY, CDR2 FYNNEI, per germline. V was trimmed by 6 bases and J by 8 bases, leaving 19 bases between them. CDR3 length equals 14 residues. CDR3 residues: CASRGDSVLLGYTF. In nucleotides, the CDR3 is TGTGCCAGCAGGGGCGACAGCGTACTGTTGGGCTACACCTTC.

CDR3 sequence: CASSVGSAGPLYEQYF. In nucleotides, the CDR3 is TGTGCCAGCAGCGTAGGTTCGGCAGGGCCGCTCTACGAGCAGTACTTC. This chain uses TRBV9 with TRBJ2-7, with D possibly being TRBD1 (5 bases). Trimming cost V 0 bases and J 3 bases, with 16 bases left between them. Germline CDR1 and CDR2: SGDLS and YYNGEE. This CDR3 is built from 16 residues. Filled out from reference TRBV9 and TRBJ2-7, the complete variable domain reads DSGVTQTPKHLITATGQRVTLRCSPRSGDLSVYWYQQSLDQGLQFLIQYYNGEERAKGNILERFSAQQFPDLHSELNLSSLELGDSALYFCASSVGSAGPLYEQYFGPGTRLTVT.

J is TRBJ2-3 and V is TRBV18; TRBD2 matches at 8 bases. This CDR3 spans 15 amino acids. Germline V CDR1 and CDR2: KGHSH, LQKENI. J lost 2 bases, V lost 5 bases, and 6 bases had no gene match. The CDR3 loop reads CASSTTSVNTDTQYF. Written as DNA, the CDR3 is TGTGCCAGCTCAACGACTAGCGTTAACACAGATACGCAGTATTTT.

This CDR3 is CASSVDTDTEAFF. The CDR3 DNA reads TGTGCCAGCAGCGTCGACACCGACACTGAAGCTTTCTTT. The chain combines TRBV9 with TRBJ1-1; D remains ambiguous. Germline assignment: CDR1 SGDLS and CDR2 YYNGEE. The V end was cut by 2 bases, the J end by 3 bases, with 8 bases between. This CDR3 comprises 13 residues.

The V and J genes are TRBV18 and TRBJ1-5, with 10 bases lining up with TRBD1. V shed 3 bases, J shed 0 bases, and the junction held 2 bases outside the gene matches. Germline assignment: CDR1 KGHSH and CDR2 LQKENI. This CDR3 comprises 16 residues. Written as DNA, the CDR3 is TGTGCCAGCTCACCCGGGACAGGGGATAGCAATCAGCCCCAGCATTTT. Its translation: CASSPGTGDSNQPQHF.

The chain combines TRBV19 with TRBJ1-1, with 9 bases matching TRBD1. The CDR3 spans 16 residues. Germline V CDR1 and CDR2: LNHDA, SQIVND (reference sequence). V dropped 5 bases and J dropped 1; count of bases not matched to a gene: 8. The CDR3 region is CASSFVRDRANTEAFF. CDR3 nucleotides: TGTGCCAGTAGTTTCGTCCGGGACAGGGCGAACACTGAAGCTTTCTTT.

The V call is TRBV5-1, the J call TRBJ1-6; no clear D. This CDR3 spans 16 amino acids. Deletions cut 5 bases from V and 7 bases from J, with 19 bases between. Germline CDR1 is SGHRS and CDR2 is YFSETQ. In nucleotides, the CDR3 is TGCGCCAGCAGTCAACTACCGGGAGTACGGAATTCACCCCTCCACTTT. Amino acid sequence: CASSQLPGVRNSPLHF.